This is a list of T cell receptor beta chains from one sample in a study of blood T cell repertoires in COVID-19. TCRdb keeps only in-frame clones here, not all; method: immunoSEQ multiplex PCR. The sample shows 150,000 to 200,000 clones, about 70% of them seen only once. The sample consisted of peripheral blood. The receptors were gathered from a woman aged 50 to 65 with active or convalescent COVID-19. The CDR3 runs from the conserved cysteine through the conserved F or W. The D gene is left open where the match is weak. Rows may omit the clone size; those that give it use once, few, many or a size class.

V gene	clone size	D gene	J gene	CDR3 DNA	CDR3 protein
TRBV11-2	.	TRBD1	TRBJ1-3	TGTGCCAGCAGCCGCGGGACAGGGGTTAGTTTT	CASSRGTGVSF
TRBV6-5	.	TRBD1	TRBJ1-2	TGTGCCAGCAGTTCGGTGCCAGGGGGCTATGGCTACACCTTC	CASSSVPGGYGYTF
TRBV30	few	TRBD1	TRBJ2-7	TGTGCCTGGACCCGGACAGGGAACTACGAGCAGTACTTC	CAWTRTGNYEQYF
TRBV30	.	.	TRBJ2-1	TGTGCCTGGACACTTGACCAGGGAATGGAGCAGTTCTTC	CAWTLDQGMEQFF
TRBV28	.	.	TRBJ1-5	TGTGCCAGCAGCGGACCCCCGAGCCGGACTTTTAACAATCAGCCCCAGCATTTT	CASSGPPSRTFNNQPQHF
TRBV30	.	.	TRBJ1-4	TGTGCCTGGAGCCGAAACGGAGGGACTAATGAAAAACTGTTTTTT	CAWSRNGGTNEKLFF
TRBV7-2	.	.	TRBJ1-2	TGTGCCAGCAGTCTAGCAAGGAATGATGGCTACACCTTC	CASSLARNDGYTF
TRBV7-9	.	TRBD2	TRBJ2-5	TGTGCCAGCAGCTTAGGGCTAGCGGGGGGACAAGAGACCCAGTACTTC	CASSLGLAGGQETQYF
TRBV14	few	TRBD1	TRBJ1-2	TGTGCCAGCAGCCAGAGGACAGGGGGCTCCTATGGCTACACCTTC	CASSQRTGGSYGYTF
TRBV6-5	.	TRBD2	TRBJ2-7	TGTGCCACCCTCAGGGCGGGAGGGCACGAGCAGTACTTC	CATLRAGGHEQYF
TRBV29-1	.	TRBD2	TRBJ2-7	TGCAGCGTTGAATCTCGACTAGCGGAACGATACGAGCAGTACTTC	CSVESRLAERYEQYF
TRBV19	.	.	TRBJ1-1	TGTGCCAGTAGGGCCAGGCCCTACCCGAACACTGAAGCTTTCTTT	CASRARPYPNTEAFF
TRBV4-3	.	TRBD1	TRBJ2-7	TGCGCCAGCAGCCAAGATCGCACCGGGACAGGGACCTACGAGCAGTACTTC	CASSQDRTGTGTYEQYF
TRBV7-7	.	TRBD1	TRBJ1-5	TGTGCCAGCAGCGGGGACAGAGGATATAGCAATCAGCCCCAGCATTTT	CASSGDRGYSNQPQHF
TRBV4-3	.	.	TRBJ2-7	TGCGCCAGCAGCCAAGAATCGGCAGGGGACGAGCAGTACTTC	CASSQESAGDEQYF
TRBV3-1/TRBV3-2	few	.	TRBJ2-1	TGTGCCAGCAGCCAAGGGAGCGCCTACTCCTACAATGAGCAGTTCTTC	CASSQGSAYSYNEQFF
TRBV7-2	once	.	TRBJ1-6	TGTGCCAGCAGCTTTAACCGGGACACCCTCCACTTT	CASSFNRDTLHF
TRBV18	.	TRBD1	TRBJ1-3	TGTGCCAGCTCCGAGGGACAGGGCTCTGGAAACACCATATATTTT	CASSEGQGSGNTIYF
TRBV7-2	.	TRBD2	TRBJ2-3	TGTGCCAGCAGCTTGGAAAGCGGGGGGGGCACAGATACGCAGTATTTT	CASSLESGGGTDTQYF
TRBV2	once	.	TRBJ2-1	TGTGCCAGCGCGGCTTCCAACTACAATGAGCAGTTCTTC	CASAASNYNEQFF
TRBV28	.	.	TRBJ2-3	TGTGCCAGCAGTTCCCCTGGTGGGCAGGTCGGATCTAGCACAGATACGCAGTATTTT	CASSSPGGQVGSSTDTQYF
TRBV30	.	.	TRBJ1-3	TGTGCCTGGAGTGTATTGCCCCCCCGGAGCTCTGGAAACACCATATATTTT	CAWSVLPPRSSGNTIYF
TRBV4-2	.	.	TRBJ1-2	TGTGCCAGCAGCCAAGAAGGAGGTTCTAACTATGGCTACACCTTC	CASSQEGGSNYGYTF
TRBV7-2	.	.	TRBJ2-5	TGTGCCAGCAGCTTAGCGTTCAGTCGAGGGGAGACCCAGTACTTC	CASSLAFSRGETQYF
TRBV15	few	.	TRBJ2-1	TGTGCCACCAGCAGTAGCGGTCTATACAATGAGCAGTTCTTC	CATSSSGLYNEQFF
TRBV2	few	TRBD1	TRBJ2-6	TGTGCCGGAGGGGCGGGACAGGGCGTCTCTGGGGCCAACGTCCTGACTTTC	CAGGAGQGVSGANVLTF
TRBV7-2	.	.	TRBJ1-5	TGTGCCAGCAGCTTAGCGTCTGGGGCCAATCAGCCCCAGCATTTT	CASSLASGANQPQHF
TRBV19	.	TRBD1	TRBJ2-5	TGTGCCAGTAGCGGGACAGGAGACTGGGAGACCCAGTACTTC	CASSGTGDWETQYF
TRBV27	.	.	TRBJ1-1	TGTGCCAGCGCGCAGGGTAGTAAAGAAGCTTTCTTT	CASAQGSKEAFF
TRBV4-2	.	.	TRBJ2-6	TGTGCCAGCAGCCAAGGACAGTTAGCCTCTGGGGCCAACGTCCTGACTTTC	CASSQGQLASGANVLTF
TRBV4-3	.	TRBD2	TRBJ2-2	TGCGCCAGCAGCCAAGATGGTCTAGCGGGGAGGACCGGGGAGCTGTTTTTT	CASSQDGLAGRTGELFF
TRBV30	.	.	TRBJ1-5	TGTGCCTGGAGTGCCCAGGGCAATCAGCCCCAGCATTTT	CAWSAQGNQPQHF
TRBV4-3	.	.	TRBJ1-1	TGCGCCAGCAGCCATCCGACACCAGCGGGCACTGAAGCTTTCTTT	CASSHPTPAGTEAFF
TRBV30	.	.	TRBJ1-3	TGTGCCGCGACGGAGGGGGGGCTTGGAAACACCATATATTTT	CAATEGGLGNTIYF
TRBV27	.	TRBD1	TRBJ1-4	TGTGCCAGCAGTTTATCGAGGGACAGGGGTGAAAAACTGTTTTTT	CASSLSRDRGEKLFF
TRBV6-5	.	.	TRBJ1-6	TGTGCCAGCAGAGGACTCTATAATTCACCCCTCCACTTT	CASRGLYNSPLHF
TRBV30	.	TRBD2	TRBJ2-1	TGTGCCTGGAGTGTTGGAAAACTAGCGGGAGGTACTGCCGAGCAGTTCTTC	CAWSVGKLAGGTAEQFF
TRBV6-5	.	TRBD2	TRBJ2-7	TGTGCCAGCAGTCAGGGAGCGGGAGGGGGTCTGTACTTC	CASSQGAGGGLYF
TRBV19	.	.	TRBJ1-3	TGTGCCAGTACAGCGAAAACCGTCCGAAACACCATATATTTT	CASTAKTVRNTIYF
TRBV11-2	.	TRBD1	TRBJ1-5	TGTGCCAGCAGCTTAGACGTCCGGGGCAGGGGGCCTGGCAATCAGCCCCAGCATTTT	CASSLDVRGRGPGNQPQHF
TRBV19	.	.	TRBJ1-1	TGTGCCACGCAACCCCAGGGGAACACTGAAGCTTTCTTT	CATQPQGNTEAFF
TRBV19	.	.	TRBJ1-2	TGTGCCAGTAGTCTTCCACAGGGAATCTATGGCTACACCTTC	CASSLPQGIYGYTF
TRBV12-5	.	.	TRBJ2-5	TGTGCTAGTGGCCCGCCCGGAGAGACCCAGTACTTC	CASGPPGETQYF
TRBV6-5	.	.	TRBJ1-5	TGTGCCAGCAGGGGGGGACAGCCCCAGCATTTT	CASRGGQPQHF
TRBV7-2	.	.	TRBJ1-5	TGTGCCAGCAGCTCGGGACTCATAGGAACTCAGCCCCAGCATTTT	CASSSGLIGTQPQHF
TRBV6-2/TRBV6-3	.	.	TRBJ1-2	TGTGCCAGCAGTTATGGCAGAAACTATGGCTACACCTTC	CASSYGRNYGYTF
TRBV27	.	.	TRBJ1-2	TGTGCCAGCAGGGAGACGCGAAACTATGGCTACACCTTC	CASRETRNYGYTF
TRBV5-1	.	.	TRBJ1-1	TGCGCCAGCAGCTTGGTTTCAGGGGCGAACACTGAAGCTTTCTTT	CASSLVSGANTEAFF